Below are 27 T cell receptor beta chains sequenced from a single sample in a study of cytomegalovirus exposure and HLA in healthy donors. Repertoires were generated with immunoSEQ multiplex PCR, while TCRdb's copy carries only in-frame clones and drops some. This table has about 72,000 clones, about 93% appearing once. Sequenced material: PBMCs. The receptor set was obtained from a woman younger than 30 in good health and CMV-seropositive.

The chain combines TRBV27 with TRBJ1-2; a weak D match, TRBD1 (5 bases). Germline assignment: CDR1 MNHEY and CDR2 SMNVEV (reference sequence). The CDR3 loop spans 16 amino acids. V was clipped by 9 bases and J by 0 bases, with 20 bases between them. The CDR3 is CASTSLGRGTNYGYTF. The CDR3 nucleotides are TGTGCCAGTACGTCCCTAGGGAGGGGCACTAACTATGGCTACACCTTC.

The chain recombines TRBV4-1 with TRBJ2-6, with 9 bases matching TRBD2. J gave up 0 bases and V 3 bases, and 0 bases lay outside the gene matches. This CDR3 is built from 16 residues. CDR1 and CDR2 (germline): MGHRA, YSYEKL. The CDR3 spells CASSQTSGSGANVLTF. CDR3 DNA sequence: TGCGCCAGCAGCCAGACTAGCGGCTCTGGGGCCAACGTCCTGACTTTC.

The CDR3 loop is CASSGGAGNTIYF. CDR3 sequence (DNA): TGTGCCAGCAGCGGGGGGGCTGGAAACACCATATATTTT. V gene TRBV9 combines with J gene TRBJ1-3, with a tentative D call TRBD1 (5 bases). V was cut by 3 bases and J by 2 bases, with 6 bases left in between. The germline V gene encodes CDR1 SGDLS and CDR2 YYNGEE. The CDR3 is 13 amino acids.

CDR3 region: CASSHPLSDLETQYF. CDR3 coding DNA: TGTGCCAGCAGCCACCCACTTTCTGATTTGGAGACCCAGTACTTC. V usage is TRBV14 and J usage is TRBJ2-5, with D unresolved. CDR1 and CDR2 from the germline V gene are SGHDN and FVKESK. V shed 3 bases and J shed 5 bases, with 16 bases lying between them. The length of the CDR3 is 15 residues.

The table lists this clone with a count of one. The rearrangement links TRBV5-4 to TRBJ1-3, with D possibly matching TRBD1 (6 bases). Germline V CDR1 and CDR2: SGHNT, YYREEE (reference sequence). The CDR3 loop spans 15 amino acids. V gave up 4 bases and J gave up 1 base, with 12 bases separating them. The DNA of the CDR3 is TGTGCCAGCAGCACCCCAGGGGTATCTGGAAACACCATATATTTT. Amino acid sequence: CASSTPGVSGNTIYF.

The chain joins TRBV9 to TRBJ1-1; 10 bases match TRBD1. The CDR3 sequence is 14 residues long. V dropped 4 bases and J dropped 4; count of bases not matched to a gene: 4. CDR1 is SGDLS and CDR2 is YYNGEE in the germline V gene. The CDR3 reads CASSTRTGGTEAFF. The CDR3 DNA reads TGTGCCAGCAGCACTCGGACAGGGGGCACTGAAGCTTTCTTT.

The genes are TRBV2 and TRBJ2-7; TRBD1 matches 7 bases. The J segment lost 0 bases and the V segment lost 4 bases, leaving 0 bases of the junction unmatched. Germline V gene sequence: CDR1 SNHLY, CDR2 FYNNEI. The CDR3 consists of 13 residues. The CDR3 DNA follows: TGTGCCAGCAGTGCAGGGGGCTCCTACGAGCAGTACTTC. This codes for CASSAGGSYEQYF.

CDR3 loop: CASSFPRVPEQYF. DNA for the CDR3: TGTGCCAGCAGCTTCCCCAGGGTTCCCGAGCAGTACTTC. This chain links TRBV11-2 with TRBJ2-7; D is possibly TRBD1 (5 bases). Germline CDR1 and CDR2: SGHAT and FQNNGV. The CDR3 runs 13 residues. V lost 3 bases to trimming and J lost 6 bases, with 12 bases between them.

The gene calls are TRBV4-3 and TRBJ1-2; D perhaps matches TRBD1 (5 bases). V lost 4 bases and J lost 7, with 16 bases in between. Germline-derived CDR1 and CDR2 are LGHNA and YSLEER. The CDR3 is 14 amino acids. In nucleotides, the CDR3 is TGCGCCAGCAGCCCACAGGTCTTCTCAAGTGGCTACACCTTC. This translates into CASSPQVFSSGYTF.

The V call is TRBV5-4, the J call TRBJ1-2; possibly TRBD1 for D (6 bases). CDR1 is SGHNT and CDR2 is YYREEE in the germline V gene (reference sequence). The CDR3 spans 14 residues. Trimming took off 3 bases at V and 4 bases at J, with 13 bases between the two ends. The CDR3 is CASSWRGGGYGYTF. Written as DNA, the CDR3 is TGTGCCAGCAGCTGGAGGGGGGGAGGCTATGGCTACACCTTC.

V usage is TRBV5-1 and J usage is TRBJ2-5; TRBD2 agrees at 8 bases. The length of the CDR3 is 18 residues. The V gene end was trimmed by 0 bases and the J gene end by 4 bases; junction bases not matched to a gene: 14. Germline CDR1 is SGHRS and CDR2 is YFSETQ. The CDR3 loop reads CASSLEVSVSGSRETQYF. The CDR3 bases are TGCGCCAGCAGCTTGGAAGTCTCGGTCAGCGGGAGCCGAGAGACCCAGTACTTC.

The V gene is TRBV4-1, the J gene TRBJ2-7; 14 nucleotides agree with TRBD2. Trimming at V came to 3 bases and at J to 5 bases, leaving 9 bases not matched to a gene. This CDR3 spans 17 amino acids. Germline V gene data show CDR1 as MGHRA and CDR2 as YSYEKL. The DNA of the CDR3 is TGCGCCAGCAGCCATGGACCGGGACTAGCGGGAGAAGACGAGCAGTACTTC. Amino acids: CASSHGPGLAGEDEQYF.

This clone is a singleton in its sample. This chain links TRBV15 with TRBJ1-4, with D possibly being TRBD1 (6 bases). Germline V gives CDR1 LNHNV, CDR2 YYDKDF (reference sequence). Trimming cost V 5 bases and J 6 bases, with 13 bases left between them. The CDR3 sequence is 14 residues long. The CDR3 loop is CATSGTGIDEKLFF. In DNA, the CDR3 is TGTGCCACCAGCGGTACAGGGATCGATGAAAAACTGTTTTTT.

The V call is TRBV10-3, the J call TRBJ1-1; possible D gene TRBD1, 6 bases. The CDR3 is 14 amino acids. V was cut by 11 bases and J by 3 bases, with 19 bases left in between. The germline CDR1 and CDR2 sequences are ENHRY and SYGVKD. The CDR3 sequence is CASRSRGTDTEAFF. The CDR3, as DNA: TGTGCCTCACGGTCGAGGGGGACGGACACTGAAGCTTTCTTT.

The chain's CDR3 is CASSQDGGQPQHF. Here the CDR3 DNA reads TGCGCCAGCAGCCAAGATGGGGGCCAGCCCCAGCATTTT. The chain employs TRBV4-3 and TRBJ1-5; weak D call: TRBD1 (6 bases). From germline, CDR1 is LGHNA and CDR2 YSLEER. The V end lost 0 bases, the J end lost 7 bases, and 7 bases lay between the germline ends. The CDR3 has 13 amino acids.

This rearrangement joins TRBV30 to TRBJ2-2; no reliable D call. Per the germline V gene, CDR1 is GTSNPN and CDR2 is SVGIG (reference sequence). This CDR3 has 12 residues. V shed 0 bases and J shed 7 bases, with 6 bases lying between them. The CDR3 DNA reads as TGTGCCTGGAGTGTGTCCCGCGGGGAGCTGTTTTTT. This translates into CAWSVSRGELFF. Combining the CDR3 with reference TRBV30 and TRBJ2-2 gives the whole variable domain SQTIHQWPATLVQPVGSPLSLECTVEGTSNPNLYWYRQAAGRGLQLLFYSVGIGQISSEVPQNLSASRPQDRQFILSSKKLLLSDSGFYLCAWSVSRGELFFGEGSRLTVL.

V and J are TRBV11-2 and TRBJ2-3; TRBD1 might be the D (6 bases). CDR3 length: 14 amino acids. Germline loops: CDR1 SGHAT, CDR2 FQNNGV. V was shortened by 5 bases and J by 5 bases, with 14 bases between the two germline ends. DNA for the CDR3: TGTGCCAGCAGCGCCTACAGGGAGATAGATACGCAGTATTTT. It encodes CASSAYREIDTQYF.

The chain carries TRBV30 and TRBJ2-5, with unresolved D. V shed 0 bases and J shed 5 bases, with 7 bases lying between them. The CDR3 covers 12 residues. Germline V gene lookup returns CDR1 GTSNPN and CDR2 SVGIG (reference sequence). The CDR3 region has the DNA TGTGCCTGGAGTGTACTCAGGGAGACCCAGTACTTC. Translating gives CAWSVLRETQYF.

A single count supports this clone. This chain connects TRBV4-1 to TRBJ1-1, with D tentatively TRBD1 (6 bases). The germline V and J ends were trimmed by 3 bases and 3 bases, with 14 bases remaining between them. The CDR3 runs to 15 residues. Per the germline V gene, CDR1 is MGHRA and CDR2 is YSYEKL. In DNA, the CDR3 is TGCGCCAGCAGCCAGTTACAGGGTATATACACTGAAGCTTTCTTT. Amino acids: CASSQLQGIYTEAFF.

The V call is TRBV19, the J call TRBJ1-2; maybe TRBD1 (5 bases). CDR3 length: 12 residues. V dropped 6 bases and J dropped 8 bases, with 13 bases sitting between them. Per germline, CDR1 LNHDA and CDR2 SQIVND (reference sequence). The CDR3 coding sequence is TGTGCCAGTAGGACGGGGGGTCGGGGCTACACCTTC. It specifies CASRTGGRGYTF.

In the case of this clone: In the same sample, other DNA sequences code for this CDR3. The V call is TRBV15, the J call TRBJ2-7; 12 bases map to TRBD2. The CDR3 has 16 residues. Germline V lookup: CDR1 LNHNV, CDR2 YYDKDF (reference sequence). The ends lost 3 bases at V and 2 bases at J; junction bases unmatched: 5. The CDR3 nucleotides read TGTGCCACCAGCAGCGGCCTAGCGGGAGGGCCCTACGAGCAGTACTTC. This codes for CATSSGLAGGPYEQYF. Combining the CDR3 with reference TRBV15 and TRBJ2-7 gives the whole variable domain DAMVIQNPRYQVTQFGKPVTLSCSQTLNHNVMYWYQQKSSQAPKLLFHYYDKDFNNEADTPDNFQSRRPNTSFCFLDIRSPGLGDTAMYLCATSSGLAGGPYEQYFGPGTRLTVT.

The chain has TRBV27 and TRBJ2-5; 10 bases match TRBD2. This CDR3 region has 14 residues. The V segment lost 4 bases and the J segment 5 bases; nucleotides outside the gene matches: 4. Germline CDR1 is MNHEY and CDR2 is SMNVEV (reference sequence). CDR3 loop: CASSSLAGPETQYF. The CDR3 DNA reads as TGTGCCAGCAGTTCACTAGCGGGACCGGAGACCCAGTACTTC.

The chain couples TRBV7-2 to TRBJ1-3; weak D call: TRBD1 (5 bases). Trimming took off 1 base at V and 7 bases at J, with 8 bases between the two ends. The CDR3 spans 13 residues. Germline V gene lookup returns CDR1 SGHTA and CDR2 FQGNSA. Written as DNA, the CDR3 is TGTGCCAGCAGCTTAGGGGGGGGGAACACCATATATTTT. It translates to CASSLGGGNTIYF.

CDR3 residues: CASSQDWARGGSMYEQYF. CDR3 coding DNA: TGCGCCAGCAGCCAAGATTGGGCGCGGGGCGGGAGCATGTACGAGCAGTACTTC. The chain combines TRBV4-1 with TRBJ2-7; the match to TRBD2 covers 7 bases. The trim removed 0 bases at V and 4 bases at J, leaving 15 bases unmatched. This CDR3 has 18 residues. CDR1 and CDR2 (germline): MGHRA, YSYEKL.

The chain has TRBV7-9 and TRBJ1-2; the match to TRBD1 covers 8 bases. The germline CDR1 and CDR2 sequences are SEHNR and FQNEAQ (reference sequence). This CDR3 contains 15 residues. The V segment lost 5 bases and the J segment 4 bases; nucleotides outside the gene matches: 9. CDR3 nucleotides: TGTGCCAGCAGCAGGGTCCAGGGGGCTACCTATGGCTACACCTTC. Amino acids: CASSRVQGATYGYTF.

This rearrangement joins TRBV11-3 to TRBJ1-1, with D perhaps matching TRBD1 (6 bases). Per the germline V gene, CDR1 is SGHNT and CDR2 is YENEEA. V was cut by 1 base and J by 5 bases, with 14 bases left in between. This CDR3 is 15 amino acids long. For the CDR3, the DNA is TGTGCCAGCAGCTTAGTTGCGGAGGGGGGGACTGAAGCTTTCTTT. Translation gives CASSLVAEGGTEAFF.

The V call is TRBV11-2, the J call TRBJ2-7; TRBD2 matches at 12 bases. The V gene end was trimmed by 1 base and the J gene end by 4 bases; junction bases not matched to a gene: 14. This CDR3 is built from 19 residues. Germline CDR1 reads SGHAT; CDR2 reads FQNNGV. The CDR3 region is CASSLGAGLAGGPGYEQYF. The CDR3 DNA reads TGTGCCAGCAGCTTAGGTGCTGGTCTAGCGGGGGGGCCTGGGTACGAGCAGTACTTC.